A single sample gave rise to the 10 T cell receptor beta chains below, sequenced in a study of T cell responses to AZD1222 COVID-19 vaccine. Some clones are missing from TCRdb's copy, which holds only in-frame ones; the method was immunoSEQ multiplex PCR. Among more than 85,000 clones listed, about 95% were seen once. Sample: peripheral blood, taken 28 days after the second AZD1222 dose. These receptors were obtained from an adult who received the AZD1222 COVID-19 vaccine.

The chain uses TRBV3-1 (or the pseudogene TRBV3-2) and TRBJ1-1; D perhaps matches TRBD1 (5 bases). V shed 2 bases and J shed 4 bases, with 14 bases lying between them. Germline lookup yields CDR1 LGHDT and CDR2 YNNKEL (reference sequence). The CDR3 has 15 amino acids. The CDR3 DNA follows: TGTGCCAGCAGCCAATCTGGTTACAGGACCACTGAAGCTTTCTTT. The encoded protein is CASSQSGYRTTEAFF.

The gene calls are TRBV14 and TRBJ1-4, with D possibly TRBD1 on 5 matching bases. Germline CDR1 and CDR2: SGHDN and FVKESK. The CDR3 loop spans 15 amino acids. V was trimmed by 3 bases and J by 0 bases, leaving 8 bases between them. This CDR3 is CASSHLGATNEKLFF. The CDR3 nucleotides read TGTGCCAGCAGCCATCTGGGGGCAACTAATGAAAAACTGTTTTTT.

For the CDR3, the DNA is TGTGCCAGTAGTCCCGGGGACAGAATACTTGTTTCACCCCTCCACTTT. This translates into CASSPGDRILVSPLHF. The rearrangement links TRBV19 to TRBJ1-6, with 7 bases that match TRBD1. CDR1 and CDR2 from the germline V gene are LNHDA and SQIVND (reference sequence). With 5 bases clipped from V and 9 bases from J, the junction kept 13 bases outside the gene matches. There are 16 residues in the CDR3.

The chain carries TRBV30 and TRBJ2-7; 7 bases fit TRBD2. With V trimmed by 2 bases and J by 3 bases, 10 bases remained unmatched. The V gene's germline CDR1 is GTSNPN and CDR2 SVGIG (reference sequence). This CDR3 is built from 15 residues. CDR3 amino acids: CAWSRRGGGGYEQYF. CDR3 DNA sequence: TGTGCCTGGAGTCGACGTGGTGGCGGGGGCTACGAGCAGTACTTC.

The rearrangement uses TRBV6-5 and TRBJ1-2; TRBD1 is a possible D gene (6 bases). Per the germline V gene, CDR1 is MNHEY and CDR2 is SVGAGI. The CDR3 has 13 amino acids. The V end lost 2 bases, the J end lost 8 bases, and 12 bases lay between the germline ends. CDR3 in DNA: TGTGCCAGCAGTTACCCTTCAGGGGTCGGCTACACCTTC. This codes for CASSYPSGVGYTF.

The chain recombines TRBV6-1 with TRBJ1-5; D not resolved. CDR1 and CDR2 from the germline V gene are MNHNS and SASEGT. The CDR3 length is 12 residues. V was shortened by 1 base and J by 7 bases, with 5 bases between the two germline ends. The CDR3 here is CASSEGGQPQHF. The CDR3 DNA reads as TGTGCCAGCAGTGAAGGTGGGCAGCCCCAGCATTTT.

This chain connects TRBV29-1 to TRBJ2-1, with TRBD2 matching 9 bases. Germline V gives CDR1 SQVTM, CDR2 ANQGSEA. The CDR3 consists of 14 residues. J was trimmed by 6 bases and V by 6 bases; bases with no gene match: 9. Here the CDR3 DNA reads TGCAGCGTGATTAGCGGGAGAGGTGGCAATGAGCAGTTCTTC. The encoded protein is CSVISGRGGNEQFF.

The chain links TRBV18 to TRBJ1-2; D is ambiguous. The V and J ends lost 3 bases and 0 bases respectively, with 8 bases between them. Per germline, CDR1 KGHSH and CDR2 LQKENI. The CDR3 runs 14 residues. CDR3 sequence (DNA): TGTGCCAGCTCACCCGAACACTCTAACTATGGCTACACCTTC. This translates into CASSPEHSNYGYTF.

Details on this clone: Additional DNA sequences in this sample encode the identical CDR3. The J gene is TRBJ1-1, the V gene TRBV27; the match to TRBD1 covers 8 bases. V shed 2 bases and J 5 bases; nucleotides not matched to a gene: 4. This CDR3 is 14 amino acids long. The germline V gene encodes CDR1 MNHEY and CDR2 SMNVEV (reference sequence). The chain's CDR3 is CASSLQGARTEAFF. As DNA, the CDR3 is TGTGCCAGCAGTTTACAGGGGGCGAGGACTGAAGCTTTCTTT.

This clone has just one count. CDR3 DNA sequence: TGTGCCAGCGCTGGGGGTAACACTGAAGCTTTCTTT. This sequence encodes CASAGGNTEAFF. V usage is TRBV11-3 and J usage is TRBJ1-1, with D maybe TRBD1 (5 bases). Germline V lookup: CDR1 SGHNT, CDR2 YENEEA. Between the trimmed V and J ends, which lost 8 bases and 2 bases, there was a span of 9 bases. This CDR3 is 12 amino acids long.